The 21 T cell receptor beta chains below come from one sample, sequenced in a study of blood T cell repertoires in COVID-19. Assay: immunoSEQ multiplex PCR; the TCRdb copy retains only in-frame clones and omits some. The sample contains 120,000 to 150,000 clones, 84% of which appear only once. Sequencing was carried out using PBMCs or T cells enriched from blood (not recorded which). These receptors came from a woman between 50 and 59 years old who had been exposed to COVID-19.

CDR3 DNA: TGTGCCAGCAGCCTCACTAGCGGGGGGGCGCCCGGGGAGCTGTTTTTT. It yields the protein CASSLTSGGAPGELFF. V gene TRBV7-3 combines with J gene TRBJ2-2, with 13 bases aligning to TRBD2. This CDR3 has 16 amino acids. Trimming at V came to 5 bases and at J to 6 bases, leaving 6 bases not matched to a gene. Germline loops: CDR1 SGHTA, CDR2 FQGTGA.

The gene calls are TRBV27 and TRBJ1-5; D is unresolved. V gave up 3 bases and J gave up 5 bases, with 11 bases separating them. Germline V lookup: CDR1 MNHEY, CDR2 SMNVEV (reference sequence). This CDR3 is built from 14 residues. CDR3 amino acids: CASSLGWEDQPQHF. For the CDR3, the DNA is TGTGCCAGCAGTTTGGGCTGGGAGGATCAGCCCCAGCATTTT.

The genes are TRBV6-5 and TRBJ1-1, with 8 nucleotides matching TRBD1. CDR1 MNHEY and CDR2 SVGAGI come from the germline V gene. The CDR3 has 13 residues. Trimming took 3 bases from V and 4 from J; bases not matched to a gene: 1. CDR3 nucleotide sequence: TGTGCCAGCAGTTATACAGGGGGCACTGAAGCTTTCTTT. This sequence encodes CASSYTGGTEAFF.

The chain uses TRBV9 and TRBJ1-2; perhaps TRBD1 as D (6 bases). The V and J ends lost 0 bases and 3 bases respectively, with 12 bases between them. Germline V gene sequence: CDR1 SGDLS, CDR2 YYNGEE. The CDR3 is 15 amino acids. CDR3 amino acids: CASSVGYRVDYGYTF. As DNA, the CDR3 is TGTGCCAGCAGCGTAGGATACAGGGTGGACTATGGCTACACCTTC. Full variable domain (remainder filled in from reference TRBV9 and TRBJ1-2): DSGVTQTPKHLITATGQRVTLRCSPRSGDLSVYWYQQSLDQGLQFLIQYYNGEERAKGNILERFSAQQFPDLHSELNLSSLELGDSALYFCASSVGYRVDYGYTFGSGTRLTVV.

This clone has a count of ten or more. V gene TRBV5-4 combines with J gene TRBJ2-2, with 10 bases identical to TRBD1. The CDR3 consists of 13 residues. Germline-derived CDR1 and CDR2 are SGHNT and YYREEE (reference sequence). V was pared by 7 bases and J by 7 bases, with 4 bases of the junction left unmatched. CDR3: CASRDRGLGELFF. DNA of the CDR3: TGTGCCAGCCGGGACAGGGGCCTCGGGGAGCTGTTTTTT.

V gene TRBV29-1 combines with J gene TRBJ1-1; 11 nucleotides agree with TRBD1. CDR1 and CDR2 (germline): SQVTM, ANQGSEA. The CDR3 sequence is 14 residues long. V trimming: 4 bases; J trimming: 6 bases; junction bases outside the gene matches: 7. This CDR3 reads CSVVPGQGVAEAFF. CDR3 nucleotides: TGCAGCGTTGTCCCGGGACAGGGGGTAGCTGAAGCTTTCTTT.

This rearrangement joins TRBV5-1 to TRBJ2-6; no clear D gene. Germline CDR1 is SGHRS and CDR2 is YFSETQ. The CDR3 spans 15 residues. The germline V and J ends were trimmed by 5 bases and 0 bases, with 9 bases remaining between them. The DNA of the CDR3 is TGCGCCAGCAGTTCTACAGTCTCTGGGGCCAACGTCCTGACTTTC. Translation: CASSSTVSGANVLTF.

A single count supports this clone. This chain joins TRBV5-1 and TRBJ2-2; TRBD2 agrees at 10 bases. The junction had 8 bases not matched to a gene; V was cut back by 0 bases and J by 6 bases. The CDR3 spans 17 residues. The germline V gene has CDR1 SGHRS and CDR2 YFSETQ. CDR3 sequence reads: CASSLAVASGSAGELFF. DNA of the CDR3: TGCGCCAGCAGCTTGGCCGTTGCTAGCGGGAGCGCCGGGGAGCTGTTTTTT. The full variable domain, rest sourced from reference TRBV5-1 and TRBJ2-2, is KAGVTQTPRYLIKTRGQQVTLSCSPISGHRSVSWYQQTPGQGLQFLFEYFSETQRNKGNFPGRFSGRQFSNSRSEMNVSTLELGDSALYLCASSLAVASGSAGELFFGEGSRLTVL.

A single count supports this clone. The chain employs TRBV5-8 and TRBJ2-7, with D unresolved. The CDR3 has 14 amino acids. Germline CDR1 SGHTS, CDR2 YDEGEE. V lost 2 bases, J lost 0 bases, and 9 bases lay in between. The CDR3 region has the DNA TGTGCCAGCAGCTTCAGGATTAGCTCCTACGAGCAGTACTTC. As protein: CASSFRISSYEQYF.

J is TRBJ2-1 and V is TRBV5-1, with 10 bases matching TRBD2. The V segment lost 0 bases and the J segment 8 bases; nucleotides outside the gene matches: 5. The CDR3 is 15 amino acids. Looked up from germline, CDR1 is SGHRS and CDR2 is YFSETQ. The CDR3 loop is CASSLGASGSHEQFF. CDR3 bases: TGCGCCAGCAGCTTGGGCGCTAGCGGGAGTCATGAGCAGTTCTTC.

The chain joins TRBV5-4 to TRBJ2-1, with TRBD2 matching over 9 bases. V dropped 6 bases and J dropped 7; count of bases not matched to a gene: 14. Germline CDR1 and CDR2: SGHNT and YYREEE (reference sequence). CDR3 size: 16 residues. CDR3 amino acids: CASNTRSGGSKNEQFF. The CDR3, as DNA: TGTGCCAGCAACACCCGGAGCGGGGGGTCCAAGAATGAGCAGTTCTTC.

As concerns this clone: A single base separates this from a much larger clone, so it may be a read error. Additional DNA sequences in this sample encode the identical CDR3. V usage is TRBV9 and J usage is TRBJ2-7; D uncertain. The length of the CDR3 is 11 residues. Trimming removed 5 bases at V and 4 bases at J, with 7 bases between. CDR1 is SGDLS and CDR2 is YYNGEE in the germline V gene. DNA of the CDR3: TGTGCCAGCAGTGCAGGTTACGAGCAGTACTTC. Its translation: CASSAGYEQYF. Full variable domain (outside the CDR3, taken from reference TRBV9 and TRBJ2-7): DSGVTQTPKHLITATGQRVTLRCSPRSGDLSVYWYQQSLDQGLQFLIQYYNGEERAKGNILERFSAQQFPDLHSELNLSSLELGDSALYFCASSAGYEQYFGPGTRLTVT.

This clone was detected only once. V gene TRBV5-6 combines with J gene TRBJ2-7, with TRBD2 matching over 11 bases. The CDR3 loop spans 15 amino acids. CDR1 and CDR2 from the germline V gene are SGHDT and YYEEEE. V was clipped by 7 bases and J by 5 bases; unmatched bases: 11. CDR3 region: CASRNSGGASNEQYF. The CDR3 DNA reads as TGTGCCAGCCGAAATAGCGGGGGGGCATCCAACGAGCAGTACTTC.

This chain joins TRBV5-1 and TRBJ2-1; the D gene is possibly TRBD2 (5 bases). Germline V gene lookup returns CDR1 SGHRS and CDR2 YFSETQ. With 5 bases removed from V and 8 bases from J, the gap between germline ends came to 20 bases. The CDR3 is 15 residues long. The CDR3: CASRPAGEGRDEQFF. CDR3 DNA sequence: TGCGCCAGCAGACCTGCCGGGGAAGGGCGCGATGAGCAGTTCTTC.

The V call is TRBV7-3, the J call TRBJ1-1; D unresolved. This CDR3 region has 13 residues. Trimming stripped 3 bases from V and 1 base from J, with 6 bases between. Germline V lookup: CDR1 SGHTA, CDR2 FQGTGA. In DNA, the CDR3 is TGTGCCAGCAGCTTTAGTTCGAACACTGAAGCTTTCTTT. As protein: CASSFSSNTEAFF.

Comment on this clone: Other DNA sequences in this sample translate to the same CDR3. The chain employs TRBV30 and TRBJ1-5; 9 nucleotides align to TRBD1. CDR3 length: 13 amino acids. Germline V gene lookup returns CDR1 GTSNPN and CDR2 SVGIG (reference sequence). The ends lost 5 bases at V and 5 bases at J; junction bases unmatched: 4. CDR3: CAWSDRGYQPQHF. DNA of the CDR3: TGTGCCTGGTCGGACAGGGGATATCAGCCCCAGCATTTT.

The J gene is TRBJ2-3, the V gene TRBV19; 12 nucleotides match TRBD2. Germline trimming cut 6 bases from V and 4 bases from J; bases unmatched to any gene: 5. The germline gives CDR1 LNHDA, CDR2 SQIVND (reference sequence). CDR3 length equals 15 residues. CDR3 region: CASRETSGRPDTQYF. The DNA of the CDR3 is TGTGCCAGTAGAGAGACTAGCGGGAGACCAGATACGCAGTATTTT.

J is TRBJ2-6 and V is TRBV5-1; D possibly corresponds to TRBD2 (6 bases). The V end lost 5 bases, the J end lost 0 bases, and 15 bases lay between the germline ends. From germline, CDR1 is SGHRS and CDR2 YFSETQ. This CDR3 comprises 17 residues. CDR3 in DNA: TGCGCCAGCAGACCGGGAGTCGGTGACTCTGGGGCCAACGTCCTGACTTTC. Translation: CASRPGVGDSGANVLTF.

CDR3 sequence reads: CASSVGQGAGDGYTF. In DNA form, the CDR3 reads TGTGCCAGCAGCGTGGGACAGGGGGCCGGAGACGGCTACACCTTC. The chain links TRBV9 to TRBJ1-2; 12 bases match TRBD1. CDR3 length equals 15 residues. With V trimmed by 2 bases and J by 8 bases, 7 bases remained unmatched. The germline V gene encodes CDR1 SGDLS and CDR2 YYNGEE.

This clone was observed many times. The rearrangement joins TRBV19 to TRBJ1-2; 7 bases are shared with TRBD1. The CDR3 runs 14 residues. CDR1 is LNHDA and CDR2 is SQIVND in the germline V gene (reference sequence). Trimming removed 4 bases from V and 7 bases from J; junction bases left unmatched: 9. The CDR3 reads CASSTHPRGFGYTF. In nucleotides, the CDR3 is TGTGCCAGTAGTACCCACCCCAGGGGGTTTGGCTACACCTTC.

The chain recombines TRBV6-5 with TRBJ1-3; no clear D. This CDR3 spans 14 amino acids. Trimming cost V 4 bases and J 0 bases, with 7 bases left between them. Germline values: CDR1 MNHEY, CDR2 SVGAGI. For the CDR3, the DNA is TGTGCCAGCAGTTCCAGGCTCTCTGGAAACACCATATATTTT. Translation gives CASSSRLSGNTIYF.